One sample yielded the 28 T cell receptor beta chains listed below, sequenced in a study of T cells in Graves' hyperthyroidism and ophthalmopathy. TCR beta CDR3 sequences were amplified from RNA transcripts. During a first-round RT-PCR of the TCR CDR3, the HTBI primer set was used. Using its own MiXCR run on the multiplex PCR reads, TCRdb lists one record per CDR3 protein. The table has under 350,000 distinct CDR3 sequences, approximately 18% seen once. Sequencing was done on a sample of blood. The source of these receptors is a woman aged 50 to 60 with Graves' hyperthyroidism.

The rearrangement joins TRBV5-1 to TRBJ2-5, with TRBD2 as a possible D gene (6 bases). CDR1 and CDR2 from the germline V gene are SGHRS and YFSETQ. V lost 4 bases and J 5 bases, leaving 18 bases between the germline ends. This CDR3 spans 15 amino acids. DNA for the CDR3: TGCGCCAGCAGCCGTAGCGGCGAGCGGTTGGAGACCCAGTACTTC. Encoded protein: CASSRSGERLETQYF. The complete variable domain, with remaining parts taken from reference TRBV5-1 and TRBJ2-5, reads KAGVTQTPRYLIKTRGQQVTLSCSPISGHRSVSWYQQTPGQGLQFLFEYFSETQRNKGNFPGRFSGRQFSNSRSEMNVSTLELGDSALYLCASSRSGERLETQYFGPGTRLLVL.

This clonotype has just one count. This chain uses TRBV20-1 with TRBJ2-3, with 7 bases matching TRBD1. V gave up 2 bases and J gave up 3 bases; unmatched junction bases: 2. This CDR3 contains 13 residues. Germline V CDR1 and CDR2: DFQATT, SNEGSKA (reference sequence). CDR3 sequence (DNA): TGCAGTGCTAGATGGGGACAGACAGATACGCAGTATTTT. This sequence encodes CSARWGQTDTQYF.

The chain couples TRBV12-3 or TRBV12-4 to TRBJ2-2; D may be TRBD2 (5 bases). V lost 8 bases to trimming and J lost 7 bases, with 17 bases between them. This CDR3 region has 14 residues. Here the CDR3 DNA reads TGTGCCAGCGGTGGAGTACGGACTGGCGGGGAGCTGTTTTTT. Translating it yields CASGGVRTGGELFF.

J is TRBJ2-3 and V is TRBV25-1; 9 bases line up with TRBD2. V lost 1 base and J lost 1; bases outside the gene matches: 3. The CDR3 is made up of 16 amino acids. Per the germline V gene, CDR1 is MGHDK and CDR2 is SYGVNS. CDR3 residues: CASSEFERGGTDTQYF. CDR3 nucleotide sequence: TGTGCCAGCAGTGAATTTGAGCGGGGGGGCACAGATACGCAGTATTTT.

CDR3 nucleotides: TGTGCCTGGCGAAGGTCGCCCTCCTACGAGCAGTACTTC. As protein: CAWRRSPSYEQYF. The chain joins TRBV30 to TRBJ2-7, with D unresolved. The V end was cut by 5 bases, the J end by 0 bases, with 11 bases between. The CDR3 has 13 residues. Germline CDR1 reads GTSNPN; CDR2 reads SVGIG (reference sequence).

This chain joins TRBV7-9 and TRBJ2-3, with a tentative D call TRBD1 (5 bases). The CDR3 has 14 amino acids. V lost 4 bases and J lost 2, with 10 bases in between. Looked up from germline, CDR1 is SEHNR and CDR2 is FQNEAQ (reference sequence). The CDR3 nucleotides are TGTGCCAGCAGCTCCTCGACAGACACAGATACGCAGTATTTT. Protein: CASSSSTDTDTQYF.

Here the CDR3 reads CASSEPGRATNEKLFF. In DNA form, the CDR3 reads TGTGCCAGCAGCGAACCCGGGCGTGCAACTAATGAAAAACTGTTTTTT. V and J are TRBV5-6 and TRBJ1-4, with D hard to call. Per the germline V gene, CDR1 is SGHDT and CDR2 is YYEEEE. This CDR3 region has 16 residues. Deletions cut 4 bases from V and 0 bases from J, with 13 bases between.

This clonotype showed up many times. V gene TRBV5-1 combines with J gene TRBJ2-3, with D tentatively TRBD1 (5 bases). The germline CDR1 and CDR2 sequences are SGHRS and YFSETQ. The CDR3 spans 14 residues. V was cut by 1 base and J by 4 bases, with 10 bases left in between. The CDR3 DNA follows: TGCGCCAGCAGCTTGACCCCAGGGCCAGATACGCAGTATTTT. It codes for CASSLTPGPDTQYF. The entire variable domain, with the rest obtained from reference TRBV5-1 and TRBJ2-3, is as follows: KAGVTQTPRYLIKTRGQQVTLSCSPISGHRSVSWYQQTPGQGLQFLFEYFSETQRNKGNFPGRFSGRQFSNSRSEMNVSTLELGDSALYLCASSLTPGPDTQYFGPGTRLTVL.

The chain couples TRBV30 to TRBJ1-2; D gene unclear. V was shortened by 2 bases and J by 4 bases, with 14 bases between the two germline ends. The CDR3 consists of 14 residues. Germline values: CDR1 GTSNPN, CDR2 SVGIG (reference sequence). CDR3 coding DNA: TGTGCCTGGAGTCAGGACGCCATGAGCTATGGCTACACCTTC. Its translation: CAWSQDAMSYGYTF.

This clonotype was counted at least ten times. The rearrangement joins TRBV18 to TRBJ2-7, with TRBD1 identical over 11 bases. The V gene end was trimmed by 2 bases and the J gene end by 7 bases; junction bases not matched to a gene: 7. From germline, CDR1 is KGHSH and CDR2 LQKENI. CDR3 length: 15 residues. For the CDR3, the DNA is TGTGCCAGCTCACCAGACCGGGACAGGGGGGGTGAGCAGTACGTC. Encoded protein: CASSPDRDRGGEQYV.

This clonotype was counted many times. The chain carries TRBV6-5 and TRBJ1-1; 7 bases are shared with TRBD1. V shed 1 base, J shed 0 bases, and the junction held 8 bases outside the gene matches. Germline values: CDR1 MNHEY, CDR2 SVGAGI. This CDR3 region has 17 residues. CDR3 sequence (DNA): TGTGCCAGCAGTTACTTCTACCGGGACAGCATGAACACTGAAGCTTTCTTT. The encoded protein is CASSYFYRDSMNTEAFF.

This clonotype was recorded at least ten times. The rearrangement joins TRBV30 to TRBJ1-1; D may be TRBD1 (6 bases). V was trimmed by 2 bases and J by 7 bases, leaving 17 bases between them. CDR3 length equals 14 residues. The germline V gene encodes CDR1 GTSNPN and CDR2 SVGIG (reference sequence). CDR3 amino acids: CAWSPTLGANEAFF. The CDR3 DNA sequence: TGTGCCTGGAGTCCTACCTTGGGGGCTAATGAAGCTTTCTTT.

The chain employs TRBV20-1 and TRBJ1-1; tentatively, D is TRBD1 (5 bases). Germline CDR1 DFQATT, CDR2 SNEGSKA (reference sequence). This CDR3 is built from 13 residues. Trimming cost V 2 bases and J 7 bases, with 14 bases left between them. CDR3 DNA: TGCAGTGCTAGACCCATCGGGGCGAGTGAAGCTTTCTTT. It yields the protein CSARPIGASEAFF.

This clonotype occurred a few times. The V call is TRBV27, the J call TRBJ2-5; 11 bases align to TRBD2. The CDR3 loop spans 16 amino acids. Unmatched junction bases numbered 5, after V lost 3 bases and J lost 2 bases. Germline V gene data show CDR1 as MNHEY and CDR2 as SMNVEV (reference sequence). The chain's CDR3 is CASSFSGLAGQETQYF. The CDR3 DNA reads TGTGCCAGCAGTTTTTCCGGACTAGCGGGTCAAGAGACCCAGTACTTC.

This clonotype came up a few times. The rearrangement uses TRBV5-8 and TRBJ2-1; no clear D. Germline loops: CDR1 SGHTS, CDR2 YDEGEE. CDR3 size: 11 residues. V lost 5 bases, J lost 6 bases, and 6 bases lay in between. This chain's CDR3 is CASSSTNEQFF. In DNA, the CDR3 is TGTGCCAGCAGTTCTACCAATGAGCAGTTCTTC. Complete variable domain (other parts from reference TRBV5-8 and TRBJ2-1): EAGVTQSPTHLIKTRGQQATLRCSPISGHTSVYWYQQALGLGLQFLLWYDEGEERNRGNFPPRFSGRQFPNYSSELNVNALELEDSALYLCASSSTNEQFFGPGTRLTVL.

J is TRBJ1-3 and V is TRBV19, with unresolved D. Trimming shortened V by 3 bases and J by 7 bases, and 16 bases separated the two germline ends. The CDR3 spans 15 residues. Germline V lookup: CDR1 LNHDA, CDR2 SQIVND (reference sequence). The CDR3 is CASSIRTRTGNTIYF. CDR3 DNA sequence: TGTGCCAGTAGTATCCGGACGCGGACGGGGAACACCATATATTTT.

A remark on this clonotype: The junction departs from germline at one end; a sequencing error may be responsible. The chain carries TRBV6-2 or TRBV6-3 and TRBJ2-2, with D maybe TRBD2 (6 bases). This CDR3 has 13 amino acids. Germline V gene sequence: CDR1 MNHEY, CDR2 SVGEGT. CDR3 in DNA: TGTGCCAGCAGTGGAGGGGAAACCGGGGAGCTGGTTTTT. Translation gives CASSGGETGELVF.

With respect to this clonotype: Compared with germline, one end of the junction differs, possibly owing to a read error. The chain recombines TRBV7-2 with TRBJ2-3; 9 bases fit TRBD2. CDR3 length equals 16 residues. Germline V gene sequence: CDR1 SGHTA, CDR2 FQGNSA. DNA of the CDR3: TGTGCCAGCACCTTAGGGGTAGCGGGAGCGGTAGATACGCAGTATTTT. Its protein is CASTLGVAGAVDTQYF. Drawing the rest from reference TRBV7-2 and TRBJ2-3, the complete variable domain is GAGVSQSPSNKVTEKGKDVELRCDPISGHTALYWYRQSLGQGLEFLIYFQGNSAPDKSGLPSDRFSAERTGGSVSTLTIQRTQQEDSAVYLCASTLGVAGAVDTQYFGPGTRLTVL.

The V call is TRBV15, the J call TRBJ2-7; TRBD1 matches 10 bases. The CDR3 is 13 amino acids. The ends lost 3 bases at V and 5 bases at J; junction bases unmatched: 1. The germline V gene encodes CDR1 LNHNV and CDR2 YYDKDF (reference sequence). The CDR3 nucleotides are TGTGCCACCAGCAGTGGACAGGGGGACGAGCAGTACTTC. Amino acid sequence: CATSSGQGDEQYF.

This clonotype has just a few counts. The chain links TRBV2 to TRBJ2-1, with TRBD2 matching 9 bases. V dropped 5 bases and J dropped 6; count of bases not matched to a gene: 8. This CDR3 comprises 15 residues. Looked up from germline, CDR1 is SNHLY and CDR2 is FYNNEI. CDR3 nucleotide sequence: TGTGCCAGCAGTCCGGCGGGGGGGCCCTTCAATGAGCAGTTCTTC. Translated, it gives CASSPAGGPFNEQFF. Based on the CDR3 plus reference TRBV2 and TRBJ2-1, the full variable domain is EPEVTQTPSHQVTQMGQEVILRCVPISNHLYFYWYRQILGQKVEFLVSFYNNEISEKSEIFDDQFSVERPDGSNFTLKIRSTKLEDSAMYFCASSPAGGPFNEQFFGPGTRLTVL.

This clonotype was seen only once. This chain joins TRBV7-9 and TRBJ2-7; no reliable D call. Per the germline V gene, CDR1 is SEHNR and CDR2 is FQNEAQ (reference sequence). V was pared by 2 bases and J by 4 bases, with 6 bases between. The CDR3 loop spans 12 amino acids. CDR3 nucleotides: TGTGCCAGCAGCTTAAACCGGTACGAGCAGTACTTC. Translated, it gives CASSLNRYEQYF.

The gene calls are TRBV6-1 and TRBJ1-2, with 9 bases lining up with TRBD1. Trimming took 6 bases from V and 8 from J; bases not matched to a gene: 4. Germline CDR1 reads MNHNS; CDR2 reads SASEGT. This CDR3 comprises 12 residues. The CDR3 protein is CASRQGAKGYTF. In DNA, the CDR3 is TGTGCCAGCAGACAGGGGGCGAAAGGCTACACCTTC.

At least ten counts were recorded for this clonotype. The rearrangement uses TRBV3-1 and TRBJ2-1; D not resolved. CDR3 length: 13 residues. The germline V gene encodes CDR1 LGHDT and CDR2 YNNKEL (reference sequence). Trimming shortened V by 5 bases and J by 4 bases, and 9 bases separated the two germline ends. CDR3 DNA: TGTGCCAGCAGCGAAGTCCAGTACAATGAGCAGTTCTTC. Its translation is CASSEVQYNEQFF.

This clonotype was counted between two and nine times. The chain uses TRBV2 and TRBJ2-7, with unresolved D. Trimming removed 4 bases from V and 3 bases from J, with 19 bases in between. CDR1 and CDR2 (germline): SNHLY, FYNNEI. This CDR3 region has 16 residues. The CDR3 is CASSGVRHGAGYEQYF. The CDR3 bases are TGTGCCAGCAGTGGCGTTAGACACGGCGCCGGCTACGAGCAGTACTTC.

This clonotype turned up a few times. The CDR3 region is CASSYSGSNYGYTF. In nucleotides, the CDR3 is TGTGCCAGCAGTTACTCCGGCAGTAACTATGGCTACACCTTC. The genes are TRBV6-8 and TRBJ1-2; D remains unclear. The V end lost 0 bases, the J end lost 1 base, and 6 bases lay between the germline ends. The V gene's germline CDR1 is MNHGY and CDR2 SAAAGT. This CDR3 comprises 14 residues.

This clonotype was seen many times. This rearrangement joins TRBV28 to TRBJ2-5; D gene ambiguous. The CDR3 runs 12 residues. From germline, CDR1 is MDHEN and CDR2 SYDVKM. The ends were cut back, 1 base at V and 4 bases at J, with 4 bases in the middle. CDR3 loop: CASSLLLETQYF. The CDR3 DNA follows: TGTGCCAGCAGTTTATTGTTAGAGACCCAGTACTTC.

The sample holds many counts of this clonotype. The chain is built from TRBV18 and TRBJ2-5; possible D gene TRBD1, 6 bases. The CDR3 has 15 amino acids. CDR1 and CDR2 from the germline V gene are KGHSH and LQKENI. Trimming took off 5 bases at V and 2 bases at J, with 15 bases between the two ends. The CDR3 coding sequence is TGTGCCAGCTCAGGGGGAGCAGGGGAGCAAGAGACCCAGTACTTC. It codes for CASSGGAGEQETQYF.

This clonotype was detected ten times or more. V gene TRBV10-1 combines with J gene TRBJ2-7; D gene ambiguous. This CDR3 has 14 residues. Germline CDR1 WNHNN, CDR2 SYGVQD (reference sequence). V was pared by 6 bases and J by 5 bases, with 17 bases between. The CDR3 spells CASSSYGFLDEQYF. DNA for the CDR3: TGCGCCAGCAGCTCCTACGGATTTTTGGACGAGCAGTACTTC.